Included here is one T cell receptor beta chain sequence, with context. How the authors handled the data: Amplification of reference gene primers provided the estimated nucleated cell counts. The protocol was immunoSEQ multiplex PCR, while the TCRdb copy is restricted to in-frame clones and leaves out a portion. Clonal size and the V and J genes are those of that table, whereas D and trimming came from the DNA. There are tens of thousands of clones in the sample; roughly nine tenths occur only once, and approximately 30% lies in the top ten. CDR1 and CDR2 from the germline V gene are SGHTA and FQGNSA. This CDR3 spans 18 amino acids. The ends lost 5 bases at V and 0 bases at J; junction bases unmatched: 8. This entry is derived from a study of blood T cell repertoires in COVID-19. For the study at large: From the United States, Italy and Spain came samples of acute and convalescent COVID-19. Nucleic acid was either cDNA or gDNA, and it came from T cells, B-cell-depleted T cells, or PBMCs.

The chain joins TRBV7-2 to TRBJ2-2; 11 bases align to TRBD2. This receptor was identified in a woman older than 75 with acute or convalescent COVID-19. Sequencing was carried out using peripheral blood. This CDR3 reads CASSASLAGAANTGELFF. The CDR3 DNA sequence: TGTGCCAGCAGCGCCTCACTAGCGGGGGCCGCGAACACCGGGGAGCTGTTTTTT.